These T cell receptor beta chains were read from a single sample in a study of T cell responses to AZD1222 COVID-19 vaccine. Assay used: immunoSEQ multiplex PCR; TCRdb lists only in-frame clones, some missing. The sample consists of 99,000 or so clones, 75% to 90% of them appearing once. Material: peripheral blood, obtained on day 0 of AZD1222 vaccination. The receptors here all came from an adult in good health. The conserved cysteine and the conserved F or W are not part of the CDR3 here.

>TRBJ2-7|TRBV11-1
ASSFGGVYEQY
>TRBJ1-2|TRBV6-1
ASSDDGYGYT
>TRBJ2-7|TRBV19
ASSIQRSSYEQY
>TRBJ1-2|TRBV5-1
ASSLAITPGQGGYT
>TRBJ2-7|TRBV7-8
ASSYPLRVSSYEQY
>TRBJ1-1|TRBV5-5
ASIHRGGNTEAF
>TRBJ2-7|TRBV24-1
ATSEKDRDYFYEQY
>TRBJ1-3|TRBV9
ASSVTDRASFSGNTIY
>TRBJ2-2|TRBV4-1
ASSPRSYTGELF
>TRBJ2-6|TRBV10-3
APPLGGANVLT
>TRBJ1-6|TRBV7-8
ASSLGRQTSSYNSPLH
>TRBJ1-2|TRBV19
ASSINGPADGYT
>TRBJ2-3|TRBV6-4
ASSDSSGGGKDTQY
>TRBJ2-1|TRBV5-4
ASSRGLADRRGEQF
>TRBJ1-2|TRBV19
ASSTLIGQGTGDYGYT
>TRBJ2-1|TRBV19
ACNRGNEQF
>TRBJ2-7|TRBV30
AWSEGQVFNEQY
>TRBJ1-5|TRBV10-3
AISGGDSNQPQH
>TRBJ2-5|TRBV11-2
ASSLGAGQETQY
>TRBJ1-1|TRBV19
ASSRTNFAHLDTEAF
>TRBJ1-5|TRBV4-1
ASSQAGTGRTQPQH
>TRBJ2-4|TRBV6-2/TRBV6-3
ASSTSPTPNIQY
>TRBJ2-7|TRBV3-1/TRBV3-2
ASSEAYEQY
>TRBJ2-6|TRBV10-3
AISWTVDSGANVLT
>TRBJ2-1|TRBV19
ASSMGGTSYNEQF
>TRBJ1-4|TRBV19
ASSPSGGLNEKLF
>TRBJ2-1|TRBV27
ASSLGTGFNEQF
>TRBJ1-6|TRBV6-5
ASSYSGAGSPLH
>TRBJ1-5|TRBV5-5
ASSLGWNPGDSNRPQH
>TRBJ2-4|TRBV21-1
ASSKRDGQNIQY
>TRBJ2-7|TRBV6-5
ASSYSEFYEQY
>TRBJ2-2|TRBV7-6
ASSLAQVNTGELF
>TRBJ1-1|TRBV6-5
ASNNRGGNTEAF
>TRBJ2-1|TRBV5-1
ASSQRTGRVENNEQF
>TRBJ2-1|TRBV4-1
ASSRLVHEQF
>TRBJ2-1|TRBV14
ASSQEYGQVYNEQF
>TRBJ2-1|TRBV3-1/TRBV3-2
ASSTIGLASYNEQF
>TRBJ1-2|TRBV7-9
ASSLVEDWTYGYT
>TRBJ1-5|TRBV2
ASSGTGNQPQH
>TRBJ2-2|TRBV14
ASSQGRGGYTGELF
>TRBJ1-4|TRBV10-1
ASSRTGKDEKLF
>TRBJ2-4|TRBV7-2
ASSPGDRGNIQY
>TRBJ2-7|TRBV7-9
ASSPGTGSYEQY
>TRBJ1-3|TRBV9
ASSVEGGNGGNTIY
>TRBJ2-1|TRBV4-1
ASSQGSSEQF
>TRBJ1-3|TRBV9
ASSASTGFSGNTIY